This TCR beta chain was sequenced during a study of blood T cell repertoires in COVID-19. Sequencing used immunoSEQ multiplex PCR; TCRdb keeps in-frame clones, though not all of them. The table includes about 270,000 clones, around four fifths detected once. Trimming pared 0 bases from V and 6 bases from J, leaving 13 bases between. Germline V gene lookup returns CDR1 SGHTA and CDR2 FQGTGA. The CDR3 extends over 15 amino acids. The receptor was derived from an elderly man with acute or convalescent COVID-19. The chain links TRBV7-3 to TRBJ2-3; D may be TRBD1 (7 bases). Input material: peripheral blood. CDR3 coding DNA: TGTGCCAGCAGCTTAACGTCTTCAGGGGGGGATACGCAGTATTTT. Translation: CASSLTSSGGDTQYF.